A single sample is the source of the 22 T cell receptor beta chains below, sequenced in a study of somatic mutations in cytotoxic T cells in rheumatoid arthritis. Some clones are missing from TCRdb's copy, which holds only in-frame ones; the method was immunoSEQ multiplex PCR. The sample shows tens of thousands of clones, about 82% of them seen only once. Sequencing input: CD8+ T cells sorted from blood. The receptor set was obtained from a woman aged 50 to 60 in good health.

The CDR3 loop is CASSPTESTNEKLFF. For the CDR3, the DNA is TGTGCCAGCAGCCCGACTGAGTCAACTAATGAAAAACTGTTTTTT. V and J are TRBV7-9 and TRBJ1-4; no reliable D call. The CDR3 contains 15 residues. The germline CDR1 and CDR2 sequences are SEHNR and FQNEAQ (reference sequence). Trimming cost V 5 bases and J 0 bases, with 10 bases left between them.

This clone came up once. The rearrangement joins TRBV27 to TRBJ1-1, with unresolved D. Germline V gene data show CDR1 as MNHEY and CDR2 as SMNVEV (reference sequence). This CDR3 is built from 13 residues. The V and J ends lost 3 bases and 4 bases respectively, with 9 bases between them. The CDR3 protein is CASSLGLPTEAFF. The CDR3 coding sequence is TGTGCCAGCAGTTTGGGATTGCCCACTGAAGCTTTCTTT.

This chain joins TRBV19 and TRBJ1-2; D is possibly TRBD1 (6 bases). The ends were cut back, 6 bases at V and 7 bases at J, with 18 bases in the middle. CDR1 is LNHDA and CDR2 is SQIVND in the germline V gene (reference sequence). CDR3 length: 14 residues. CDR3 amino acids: CASRPRGHPGGYTF. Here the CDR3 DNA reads TGTGCCAGTAGGCCGCGGGGGCACCCGGGTGGCTACACCTTC.

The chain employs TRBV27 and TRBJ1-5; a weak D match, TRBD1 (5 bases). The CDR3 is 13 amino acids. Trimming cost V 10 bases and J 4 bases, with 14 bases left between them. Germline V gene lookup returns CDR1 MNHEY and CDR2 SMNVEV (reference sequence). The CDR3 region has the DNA TGTGCCACCGCCCAGACAGAGAATCAGCCCCAGCATTTT. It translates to CATAQTENQPQHF.

The CDR3 nucleotides are TGCGCCAGCAGCTTGGCCGGGACGGACATCACAGATACGCAGTATTTT. It encodes CASSLAGTDITDTQYF. J is TRBJ2-3 and V is TRBV5-1, with D perhaps given as TRBD1 or TRBD2 (5 bases each). The V gene lost 0 bases and the J gene lost 2 bases, with 13 bases spanning the gap. Germline assignment: CDR1 SGHRS and CDR2 YFSETQ. CDR3 size: 16 residues.

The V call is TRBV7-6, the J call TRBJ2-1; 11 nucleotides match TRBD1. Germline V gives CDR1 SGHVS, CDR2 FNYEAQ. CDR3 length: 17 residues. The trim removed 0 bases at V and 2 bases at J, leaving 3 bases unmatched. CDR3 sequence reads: CASSLAGDRGTYNEQFF. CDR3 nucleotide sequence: TGTGCCAGCAGCTTAGCGGGGGACAGGGGGACCTACAATGAGCAGTTCTTC.

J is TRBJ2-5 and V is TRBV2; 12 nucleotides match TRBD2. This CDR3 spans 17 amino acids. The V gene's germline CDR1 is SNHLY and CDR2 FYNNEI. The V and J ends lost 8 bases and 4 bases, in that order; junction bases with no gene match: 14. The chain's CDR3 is CASLASSSGGAVETQYF. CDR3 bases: TGTGCCAGCCTAGCAAGTTCTAGCGGGGGGGCCGTAGAGACCCAGTACTTC.

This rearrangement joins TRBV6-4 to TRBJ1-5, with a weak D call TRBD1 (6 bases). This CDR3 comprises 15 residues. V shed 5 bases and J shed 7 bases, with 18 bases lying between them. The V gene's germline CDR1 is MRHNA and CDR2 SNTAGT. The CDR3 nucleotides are TGTGCCAGCAGTACCTACAGGGAATGGGGACAGCCCCAGCATTTT. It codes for CASSTYREWGQPQHF.

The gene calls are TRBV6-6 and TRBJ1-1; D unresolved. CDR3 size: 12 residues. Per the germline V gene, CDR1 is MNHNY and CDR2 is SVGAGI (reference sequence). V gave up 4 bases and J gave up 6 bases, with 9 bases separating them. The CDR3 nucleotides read TGTGCCAGCAGTTCAGTAAGGTCTGAAGCTTTCTTT. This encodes CASSSVRSEAFF.

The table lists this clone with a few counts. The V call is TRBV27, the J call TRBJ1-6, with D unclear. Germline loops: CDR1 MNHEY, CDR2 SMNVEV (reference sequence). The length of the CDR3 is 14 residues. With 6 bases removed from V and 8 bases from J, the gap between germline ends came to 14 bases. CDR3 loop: CASRPPGTHSPLHF. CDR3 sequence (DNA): TGTGCCAGCAGGCCGCCGGGTACGCATTCACCCCTCCACTTT.

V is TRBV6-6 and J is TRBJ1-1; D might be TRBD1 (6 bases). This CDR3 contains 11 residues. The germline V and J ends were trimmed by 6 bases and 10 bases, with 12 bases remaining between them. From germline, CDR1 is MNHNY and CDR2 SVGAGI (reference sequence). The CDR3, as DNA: TGTGCCAGCAGATGGGAGGGGGGAGCTTTCTTT. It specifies CASRWEGGAFF.

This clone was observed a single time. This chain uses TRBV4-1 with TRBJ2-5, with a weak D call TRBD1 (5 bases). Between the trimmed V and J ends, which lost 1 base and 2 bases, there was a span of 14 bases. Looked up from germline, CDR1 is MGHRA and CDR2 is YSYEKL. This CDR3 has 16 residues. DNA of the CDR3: TGCGCCAGCAGCCAAGGCGGCTTCCAGGGACAAGAGACCCAGTACTTC. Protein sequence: CASSQGGFQGQETQYF.

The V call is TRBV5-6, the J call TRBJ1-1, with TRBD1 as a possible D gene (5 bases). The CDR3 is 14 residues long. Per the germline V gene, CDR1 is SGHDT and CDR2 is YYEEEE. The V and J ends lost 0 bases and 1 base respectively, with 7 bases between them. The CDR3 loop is CASSLGGGNTEAFF. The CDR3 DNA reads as TGTGCCAGCAGCTTGGGGGGCGGGAACACTGAAGCTTTCTTT.

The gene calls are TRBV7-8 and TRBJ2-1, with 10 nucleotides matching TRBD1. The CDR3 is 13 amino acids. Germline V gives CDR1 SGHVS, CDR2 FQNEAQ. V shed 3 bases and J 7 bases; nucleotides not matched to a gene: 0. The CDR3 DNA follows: TGTGCCAGCAGCTTGGACAGGGGGAATGAGCAGTTCTTC. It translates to CASSLDRGNEQFF.

The CDR3: CASSVSTGLGRTEAFF. Here the CDR3 DNA reads TGTGCCAGCAGCGTATCGACAGGCCTAGGCCGGACTGAAGCTTTCTTT. V and J are TRBV9 and TRBJ1-1; D is perhaps TRBD1 (6 bases). The CDR3 loop spans 16 amino acids. V lost 1 base and J 5 bases, leaving 18 bases between the germline ends. The V gene's germline CDR1 is SGDLS and CDR2 YYNGEE. The full variable domain, completed using reference TRBV9 and TRBJ1-1, is DSGVTQTPKHLITATGQRVTLRCSPRSGDLSVYWYQQSLDQGLQFLIQYYNGEERAKGNILERFSAQQFPDLHSELNLSSLELGDSALYFCASSVSTGLGRTEAFFGQGTRLTVV.

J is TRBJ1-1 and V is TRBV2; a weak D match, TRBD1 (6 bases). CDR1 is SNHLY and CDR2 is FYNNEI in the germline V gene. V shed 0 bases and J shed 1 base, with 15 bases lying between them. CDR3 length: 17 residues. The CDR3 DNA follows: TGTGCCAGCAGTGAAGCGATTTTATGGGACACGAACACTGAAGCTTTCTTT. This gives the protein CASSEAILWDTNTEAFF.

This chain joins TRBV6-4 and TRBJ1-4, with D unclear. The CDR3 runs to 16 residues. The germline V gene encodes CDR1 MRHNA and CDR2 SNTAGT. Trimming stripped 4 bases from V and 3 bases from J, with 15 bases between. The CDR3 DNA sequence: TGTGCCAGCAGTGGACGGGCCGCGACGTCTAATGAAAAACTGTTTTTT. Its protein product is CASSGRAATSNEKLFF.

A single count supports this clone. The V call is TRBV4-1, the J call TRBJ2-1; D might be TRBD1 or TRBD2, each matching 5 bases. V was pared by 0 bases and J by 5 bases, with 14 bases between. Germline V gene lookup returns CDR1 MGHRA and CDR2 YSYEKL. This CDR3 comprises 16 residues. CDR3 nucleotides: TGCGCCAGCAGCCAAGAAGGGGTCGGGACCAACAATGAGCAGTTCTTC. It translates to CASSQEGVGTNNEQFF.

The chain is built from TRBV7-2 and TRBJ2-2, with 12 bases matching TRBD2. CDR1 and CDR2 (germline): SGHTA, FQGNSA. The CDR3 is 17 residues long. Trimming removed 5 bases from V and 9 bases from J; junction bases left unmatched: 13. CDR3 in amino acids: CASSLLAGGPLSRELFF. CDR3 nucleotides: TGTGCCAGCAGCCTCCTAGCGGGGGGGCCTCTCAGCAGGGAGCTGTTTTTT.

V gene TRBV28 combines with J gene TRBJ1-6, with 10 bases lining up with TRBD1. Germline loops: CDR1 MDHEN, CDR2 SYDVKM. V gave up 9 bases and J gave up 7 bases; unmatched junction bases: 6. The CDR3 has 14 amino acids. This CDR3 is CASETGGGNSPLHF. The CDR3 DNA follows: TGTGCCAGTGAGACAGGGGGCGGGAATTCACCCCTCCACTTT.

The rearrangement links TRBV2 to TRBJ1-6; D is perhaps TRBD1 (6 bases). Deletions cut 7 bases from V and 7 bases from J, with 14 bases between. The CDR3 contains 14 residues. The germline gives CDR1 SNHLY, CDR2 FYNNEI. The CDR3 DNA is TGTGCCAGCAACCCCGATACAGGGAATTCACCCCTCCACTTT. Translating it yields CASNPDTGNSPLHF.

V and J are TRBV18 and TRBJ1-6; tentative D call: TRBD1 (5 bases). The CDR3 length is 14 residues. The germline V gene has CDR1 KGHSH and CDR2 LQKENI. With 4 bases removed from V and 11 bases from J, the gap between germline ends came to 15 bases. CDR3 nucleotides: TGTGCCAGCTCACAACCCGGGACCGGGCCACCCCTCCACTTT. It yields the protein CASSQPGTGPPLHF.